This T cell receptor beta chain was observed in a study of regulatory T cells in long-lasting Graves disease. Study-wide findings and caveats: Not thyroid tissue but only peripheral blood was studied. TRBV28, TRBJ1-2 and TRBJ2-5 were favored in persistent disease. Among the persistent patients, some 2,900 public clonotypes were shared, more than the approximately 970 shared among new patients.

The length of the CDR3 is 15 residues. The V gene's germline CDR1 is SGHTA and CDR2 FQGNSA. Concerning this clonotype itself: Antigen unknown. The junction differs from germline at one of its ends, possibly a read error.

The time point: persistent/refractory GD, antithyroid drugs over 5 years with positive TRAb. Scientists built the TCR library using RNA that was extracted from PBMCs. An endocrinology department located in Xi'an, China, was where the patients came from. Relying on iRepertoire HTBI primers and Arm-PCR of CDR3 regions, the team built TCR beta libraries. TCRdb used MiXCR to reprocess the multiplex PCR reads, holding one entry per CDR3 protein. The sample lists a few hundred thousand distinct CDR3 sequences; less than 25% were seen once. The chain couples TRBV7-2 to TRBJ2-4; maybe TRBD2 (6 bases). This receptor was obtained from a female donor with Graves disease. This specimen was peripheral blood mononuclear cells (PBMCs), taken when the disease was refractory, from a patient treated with antithyroid drugs. CDR3 DNA sequence: TGTGCCAGCAGCTTACCAGCGGGCACCAAAAACATTCAGTGCTTC. This encodes CASSLPAGTKNIQCF. The full variable domain, completed using reference TRBV7-2 and TRBJ2-4, is GAGVSQSPSNKVTEKGKDVELRCDPISGHTALYWYRQSLGQGLEFLIYFQGNSAPDKSGLPSDRFSAERTGGSVSTLTIQRTQQEDSAVYLCASSLPAGTKNIQCFGAGTRLSVL.